This entry lists 21 T cell receptor beta chains sequenced from one sample in a study of vaccination and CD4 T cells after COVID-19. Noted treatment: roughly 10-day PBMC culture with coronavirus spike peptide pools or control peptides (ViraFEST assay). Gathering of the CD4+ T cells, from the unexposed donor, took place before the COVID-19 pandemic (2011-2018). These receptors lack a known antigen. Oncomine TCR Beta short-read sequencing was applied to DNA from cultured CD4+ T cells. One entry per CDR3 protein results from TCRdb running MiXCR on the PCR reads. The profile covers more than 6,000 distinct CDR3 sequences, with more than 65% appearing a single time and 36% taken by the ten largest. Sequenced input: CD4+ T cells from blood, cultured in vitro. The receptors were gathered from a human donor in good health.

This clonotype showed up just a few times. J is TRBJ1-5 and V is TRBV6-1; 9 bases map to TRBD1. This CDR3 spans 14 amino acids. Per germline, CDR1 MNHNS and CDR2 SASEGT. J was trimmed by 5 bases and V by 6 bases; bases with no gene match: 5. CDR3 sequence reads: CASSGDRADQPQHF. The CDR3 region has the DNA TGTGCCAGCAGCGGGGACAGGGCGGATCAGCCCCAGCATTTT.

This rearrangement joins TRBV30 to TRBJ2-7, with D possibly matching TRBD2 (6 bases). Trimming removed 3 bases from V and 2 bases from J, with 20 bases in between. The CDR3 is 16 amino acids. Germline V lookup: CDR1 GTSNPN, CDR2 SVGIG (reference sequence). This CDR3 is CAWRRKRVLDAYEQYF. The CDR3 coding sequence is TGTGCCTGGAGACGTAAGCGGGTACTGGATGCCTACGAGCAGTACTTC.

The chain is built from TRBV30 and TRBJ2-2, with 7 bases identical to TRBD2. The germline CDR1 and CDR2 sequences are GTSNPN and SVGIG (reference sequence). V gave up 4 bases and J gave up 0 bases; unmatched junction bases: 8. This CDR3 contains 16 residues. The DNA of the CDR3 is TGTGCCTGGAAAATGGGTGGGAGGGCGAACACCGGGGAGCTGTTTTTT. It is translated as CAWKMGGRANTGELFF.

This sequence joins TRBV28 and TRBJ1-5, with a possible D match to TRBD1 (5 bases). The V gene lost 2 bases and the J gene lost 4 bases, with 6 bases spanning the gap. In germline, CDR1 is MDHEN, CDR2 SYDVKM. This CDR3 region has 13 residues. CDR3 coding DNA: TGTGCCAGCAGTTTACAGGGTAATCAGCCCCAGCATTTT. It yields the protein CASSLQGNQPQHF.

This chain links TRBV6-1 with TRBJ1-1; no definite D call. From germline, CDR1 is MNHNS and CDR2 SASEGT. V was clipped by 5 bases and J by 1 base, with 5 bases between them. The CDR3 loop spans 12 amino acids. This chain's CDR3 is CASSRPNTEAFF. CDR3 bases: TGTGCCAGCAGTCGACCGAACACTGAAGCTTTCTTT.

V is TRBV19 and J is TRBJ1-1, with 7 bases lining up with TRBD1. V trimming: 6 bases; J trimming: 4 bases; junction bases outside the gene matches: 14. Germline CDR1 LNHDA, CDR2 SQIVND (reference sequence). The CDR3 length is 16 residues. The CDR3 sequence is CASRLWDSPTRTEAFF. The CDR3 region has the DNA TGTGCCAGTAGACTATGGGACAGCCCAACGCGCACTGAAGCTTTCTTT.

DNA for the CDR3: TGTGCCGGATTGATTTTCGACAGGGACCGTAACTATGGCTACACCTTC. Encoded protein: CAGLIFDRDRNYGYTF. The gene calls are TRBV27 and TRBJ1-2, with 7 bases lining up with TRBD1. Per germline, CDR1 MNHEY and CDR2 SMNVEV (reference sequence). CDR3 length equals 16 residues. Losses at the gene ends were 11 bases for V and 1 base for J; bases not matched to a gene: 16.

This clonotype has just a few counts. The rearrangement links TRBV10-1 to TRBJ2-5; 11 bases are a match to TRBD1. V shed 2 bases and J 9 bases; nucleotides not matched to a gene: 2. Germline assignment: CDR1 WNHNN and CDR2 SYGVQD (reference sequence). This CDR3 has 13 amino acids. The chain's CDR3 is CASSERGQGAQYF. CDR3 DNA: TGCGCCAGCAGTGAGAGGGGACAGGGGGCCCAGTACTTC.

The chain employs TRBV7-8 and TRBJ2-7, with 7 positions matching TRBD2. V was clipped by 5 bases and J by 3 bases; unmatched bases: 10. Germline assignment: CDR1 SGHVS and CDR2 FQNEAQ. CDR3 length: 15 amino acids. For the CDR3, the DNA is TGTGCCAGCAGCCCACAAGCGGGAAAAATCTACGAGCAGTACTTC. Translation: CASSPQAGKIYEQYF.

This chain joins TRBV19 and TRBJ2-3, with 9 bases that match TRBD1. Trimming at V came to 5 bases and at J to 1 base, leaving 7 bases not matched to a gene. CDR1 LNHDA and CDR2 SQIVND come from the germline V gene (reference sequence). The CDR3 contains 16 residues. The CDR3 DNA sequence: TGTGCCAGTAGTGTACTACAGGGGGCCGGCACAGATACGCAGTATTTT. Amino acid sequence: CASSVLQGAGTDTQYF. Supplemented by reference TRBV19 and TRBJ2-3, the full variable domain reads DGGITQSPKYLFRKEGQNVTLSCEQNLNHDAMYWYRQDPGQGLRLIYYSQIVNDFQKGDIAEGYSVSREKKESFPLTVTSAQKNPTAFYLCASSVLQGAGTDTQYFGPGTRLTVL.

The chain carries TRBV6-2 or TRBV6-3 and TRBJ2-6, with D maybe TRBD2 (6 bases). Germline CDR1 MNHEY, CDR2 SVGEGT. This CDR3 is 15 amino acids long. V lost 6 bases, J lost 2 bases, and 11 bases lay in between. In DNA, the CDR3 is TGTGCCAGCAGACAAGGGACTGCTGGGGCCAACGTCCTGACTTTC. Amino acids: CASRQGTAGANVLTF.

This rearrangement joins TRBV10-3 to TRBJ1-2, with TRBD1 matching 7 bases. Germline V gene data show CDR1 as ENHRY and CDR2 as SYGVKD. The CDR3 runs 13 residues. Losses at the gene ends were 2 bases for V and 7 bases for J; bases not matched to a gene: 4. The CDR3 sequence is CAISETTGAGYTF. The DNA for the CDR3 is TGTGCCATCAGTGAGACTACAGGGGCTGGCTACACCTTC.

The chain carries TRBV11-3 and TRBJ2-3; D is perhaps TRBD1 (6 bases). V shed 6 bases and J shed 2 bases, with 15 bases lying between them. The germline CDR1 and CDR2 sequences are SGHNT and YENEEA. The CDR3 loop spans 15 amino acids. CDR3 coding DNA: TGTGCCAGCAGGGTATCAAAGGGACACACAGATACGCAGTATTTT. This translates into CASRVSKGHTDTQYF.

The chain uses TRBV19 and TRBJ1-1; maybe TRBD1 (6 bases). CDR1 and CDR2 from the germline V gene are LNHDA and SQIVND (reference sequence). The CDR3 has 14 residues. Trimming removed 6 bases from V and 5 bases from J, with 16 bases in between. CDR3 in amino acids: CASRGPGALTEAFF. The CDR3 region has the DNA TGTGCCAGTAGGGGACCGGGGGCTTTGACTGAAGCTTTCTTT.

The chain employs TRBV15 and TRBJ2-7; TRBD1 aligns across 10 bases. From germline, CDR1 is LNHNV and CDR2 YYDKDF (reference sequence). The V and J ends lost 2 bases and 3 bases, in that order; junction bases with no gene match: 7. This CDR3 has 16 amino acids. The CDR3 DNA is TGTGCCACCAGCAGACCCCGGGGACAGGGGATCTACGAGCAGTACTTC. Translation gives CATSRPRGQGIYEQYF.

This chain joins TRBV6-5 and TRBJ1-5; D ambiguous. The length of the CDR3 is 15 residues. Trimming stripped 4 bases from V and 5 bases from J, with 15 bases between. Germline CDR1 is MNHEY and CDR2 is SVGAGI. This CDR3 is CASSSWVGSDQPQHF. For the CDR3, the DNA is TGTGCCAGCAGTTCCTGGGTGGGGTCCGATCAGCCCCAGCATTTT.

V and J are TRBV5-6 and TRBJ1-2; no reliable D call. The V end was cut by 5 bases, the J end by 5 bases, with 22 bases between. Germline V gene lookup returns CDR1 SGHDT and CDR2 YYEEEE. The CDR3 extends over 16 amino acids. For the CDR3, the DNA is TGTGCCAGCAGATCCGCCGGGCCGATATATACTTATGGCTACACCTTC. It yields the protein CASRSAGPIYTYGYTF.

This chain connects TRBV12-5 to TRBJ2-3; D remains ambiguous. CDR3 length equals 14 residues. CDR1 LGHNT and CDR2 FRNRAP come from the germline V gene. V dropped 0 bases and J dropped 9 bases, with 13 bases sitting between them. DNA for the CDR3: TGTGCTAGTGGTTTGGTAATTTCTGGTGGAACGCAGTATTTT. Translated, it gives CASGLVISGGTQYF.

The chain uses TRBV2 and TRBJ1-5; D might be TRBD1 (6 bases). The germline V gene has CDR1 SNHLY and CDR2 FYNNEI. The V gene lost 4 bases and the J gene lost 0 bases, with 10 bases spanning the gap. The CDR3 totals 15 residues. The chain's CDR3 is CASSANRDSNQPQHF. Written as DNA, the CDR3 is TGTGCCAGCAGTGCAAACAGGGATAGCAATCAGCCCCAGCATTTT.

The chain carries TRBV27 and TRBJ1-2; possible D gene TRBD1, 6 bases. Germline CDR1 is MNHEY and CDR2 is SMNVEV (reference sequence). The V and J ends lost 2 bases and 0 bases respectively, with 7 bases between them. The CDR3 consists of 14 residues. The CDR3 DNA reads TGTGCCAGCAGTTTAGGGACATCTAACTATGGCTACACCTTC. Translating it yields CASSLGTSNYGYTF.

This clonotype has only a few counts. The chain is built from TRBV15 and TRBJ1-1; D remains unclear. Looked up from germline, CDR1 is LNHNV and CDR2 is YYDKDF (reference sequence). CDR3 length: 14 amino acids. Trimming cost V 3 bases and J 1 base, with 9 bases left between them. The CDR3 nucleotides read TGTGCCACCAGCAGGGGGTACGGGAACACTGAAGCTTTCTTT. Its protein is CATSRGYGNTEAFF.